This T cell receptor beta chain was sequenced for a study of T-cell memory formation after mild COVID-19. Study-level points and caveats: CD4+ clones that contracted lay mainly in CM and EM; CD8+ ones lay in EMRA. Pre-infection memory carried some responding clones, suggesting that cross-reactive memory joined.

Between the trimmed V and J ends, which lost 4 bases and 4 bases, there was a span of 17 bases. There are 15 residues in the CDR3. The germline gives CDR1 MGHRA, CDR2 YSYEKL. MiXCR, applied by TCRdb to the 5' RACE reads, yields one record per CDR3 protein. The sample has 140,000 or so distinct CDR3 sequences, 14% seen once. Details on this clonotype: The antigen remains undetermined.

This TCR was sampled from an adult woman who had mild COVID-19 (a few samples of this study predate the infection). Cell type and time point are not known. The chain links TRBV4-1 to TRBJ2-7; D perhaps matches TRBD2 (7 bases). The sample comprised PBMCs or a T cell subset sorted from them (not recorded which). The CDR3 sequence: CASSPKQGGGYEQYF. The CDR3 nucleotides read TGCGCCAGCAGCCCAAAGCAGGGAGGGGGTTACGAGCAGTACTTC.